The entry below describes one TCR beta chain. The antigen is undetermined. The CDR3 is 11 residues long. Trimming shortened V by 6 bases and J by 6 bases, and 8 bases separated the two germline ends. Per the germline V gene, CDR1 is LNHDA and CDR2 is SQIVND (reference sequence). Method: immunoSEQ multiplex PCR; TCRdb's copy keeps in-frame clones and lacks some. The sample records just over 45,000 clones, over 70% being singletons. This sample was included in a study of memory CD4+ T cells and cytomegalovirus serostatus. Study information: Donors were healthy Belgian adults, 10 or so CMV seropositive and 24 seronegative. Study-level findings and limits: Suggested: most of the CMV-linked TCR signature lies in CD4+ memory cells.

Single viable CD3+CD4+CD8-CD45RO+ cells were sorted as the memory CD4+ T cells. The gene calls are TRBV19 and TRBJ1-1, with a tentative D call TRBD1 (6 bases). This TCR was recovered from an adult in good health and CMV-seronegative. Sequencing was carried out using memory CD4+ T cells from blood. The CDR3 DNA reads TGTGCCAGTAGGGACAGCTCTGAAGCTTTCTTT. It specifies CASRDSSEAFF. The entire variable domain, with the rest obtained from reference TRBV19 and TRBJ1-1, is as follows: DGGITQSPKYLFRKEGQNVTLSCEQNLNHDAMYWYRQDPGQGLRLIYYSQIVNDFQKGDIAEGYSVSREKKESFPLTVTSAQKNPTAFYLCASRDSSEAFFGQGTRLTVV.